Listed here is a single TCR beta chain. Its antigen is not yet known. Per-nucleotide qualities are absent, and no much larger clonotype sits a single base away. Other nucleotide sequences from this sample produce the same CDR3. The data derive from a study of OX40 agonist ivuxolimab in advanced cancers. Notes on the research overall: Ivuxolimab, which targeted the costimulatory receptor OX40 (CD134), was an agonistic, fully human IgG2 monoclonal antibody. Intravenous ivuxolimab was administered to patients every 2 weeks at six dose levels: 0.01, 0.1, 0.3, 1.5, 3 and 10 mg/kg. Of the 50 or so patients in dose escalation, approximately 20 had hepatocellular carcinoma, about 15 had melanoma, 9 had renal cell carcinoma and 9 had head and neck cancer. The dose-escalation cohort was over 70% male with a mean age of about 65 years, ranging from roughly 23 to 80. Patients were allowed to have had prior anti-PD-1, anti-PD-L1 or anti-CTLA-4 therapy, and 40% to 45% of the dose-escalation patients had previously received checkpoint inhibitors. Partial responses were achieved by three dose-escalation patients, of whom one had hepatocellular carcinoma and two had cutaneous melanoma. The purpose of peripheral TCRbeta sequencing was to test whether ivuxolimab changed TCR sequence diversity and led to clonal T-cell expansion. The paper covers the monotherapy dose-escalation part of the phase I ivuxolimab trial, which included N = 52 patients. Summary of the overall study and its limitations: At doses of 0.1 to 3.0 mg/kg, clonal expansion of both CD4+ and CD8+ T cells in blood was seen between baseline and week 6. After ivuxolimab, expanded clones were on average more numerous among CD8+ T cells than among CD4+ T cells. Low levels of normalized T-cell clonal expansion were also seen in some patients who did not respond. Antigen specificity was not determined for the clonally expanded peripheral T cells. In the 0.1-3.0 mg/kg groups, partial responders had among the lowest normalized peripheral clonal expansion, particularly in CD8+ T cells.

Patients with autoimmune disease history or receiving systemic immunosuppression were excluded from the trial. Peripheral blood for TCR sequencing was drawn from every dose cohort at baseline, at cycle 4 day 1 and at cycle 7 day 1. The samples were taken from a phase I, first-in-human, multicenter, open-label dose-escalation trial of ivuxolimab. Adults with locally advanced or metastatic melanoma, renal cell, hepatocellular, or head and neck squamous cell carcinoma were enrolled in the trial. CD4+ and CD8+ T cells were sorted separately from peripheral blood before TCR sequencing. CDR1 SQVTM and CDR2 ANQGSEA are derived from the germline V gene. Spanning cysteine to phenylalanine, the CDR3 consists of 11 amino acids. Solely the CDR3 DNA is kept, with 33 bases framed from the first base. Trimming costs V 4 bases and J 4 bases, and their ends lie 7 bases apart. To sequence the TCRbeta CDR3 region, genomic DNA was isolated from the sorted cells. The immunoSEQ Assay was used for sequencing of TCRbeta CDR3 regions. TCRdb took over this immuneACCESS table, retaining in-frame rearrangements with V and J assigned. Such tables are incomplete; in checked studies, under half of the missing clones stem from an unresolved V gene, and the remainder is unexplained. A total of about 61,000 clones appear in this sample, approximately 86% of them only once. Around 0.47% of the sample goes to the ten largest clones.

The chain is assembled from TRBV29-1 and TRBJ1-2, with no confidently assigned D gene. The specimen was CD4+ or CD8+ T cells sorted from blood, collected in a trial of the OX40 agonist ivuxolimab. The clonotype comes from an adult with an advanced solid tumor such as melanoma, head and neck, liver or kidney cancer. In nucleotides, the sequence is TGCAGCGTTGTTGTCGGCTATGGCTACACCTTC. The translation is CSVVVGYGYTF. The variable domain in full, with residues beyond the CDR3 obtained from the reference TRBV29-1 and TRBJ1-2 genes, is SAVISQKPSRDICQRGTSLTIQCQVDSQVTMMFWYRQQPGQSLTLIATANQGSEATYESGFVIDKFPISRPNLTFSTLTVSNMSPEDSSIYLCSVVVGYGYTFGSGTRLTVV.